The 10 T cell receptor beta chains in this list originate from one sample, sequenced in a study of blood T cell repertoires in COVID-19. Sequencing was performed with immunoSEQ multiplex PCR; in TCRdb, only in-frame clones are kept and a portion is missing. This table holds around 40,000 clones, roughly 90% found once. Sequenced material: peripheral blood. The receptors shown here come from a human donor in a cohort sampled during active COVID-19.

The rearrangement uses TRBV18 and TRBJ2-1; TRBD2 matches 10 bases. The CDR3 sequence is 15 residues long. Trimming took 6 bases from V and 2 from J; bases not matched to a gene: 4. Germline V gives CDR1 KGHSH, CDR2 LQKENI. CDR3 sequence reads: CASSPLAGAYNEQFF. The CDR3 DNA reads as TGTGCCAGCTCTCCTCTAGCGGGAGCCTACAATGAGCAGTTCTTC.

This clone was seen more than once but under ten times. The chain couples TRBV5-1 to TRBJ2-3; D may be TRBD2 (6 bases). V shed 1 base and J shed 7 bases, with 10 bases lying between them. CDR3 length: 13 residues. Germline values: CDR1 SGHRS, CDR2 YFSETQ. CDR3 DNA: TGCGCCAGCAGCTTGTTAGCGGAATATACGCAGTATTTT. Protein: CASSLLAEYTQYF.

The rearrangement links TRBV19 to TRBJ2-5; 9 bases match TRBD1. CDR3 length: 14 residues. The trim removed 7 bases at V and 1 base at J, leaving 4 bases unmatched. CDR1 is LNHDA and CDR2 is SQIVND in the germline V gene (reference sequence). The CDR3 sequence: CASTPQGAQETQYF. CDR3 in DNA: TGTGCCAGTACCCCACAGGGGGCCCAAGAGACCCAGTACTTC.

J is TRBJ1-2 and V is TRBV6-6; D not resolved. The CDR3 is made up of 15 amino acids. Per germline, CDR1 MNHNY and CDR2 SVGAGI (reference sequence). Trimming left V 4 bases short and J 4 bases short, with 16 bases between. CDR3 sequence: CASSSRQTSTYGYTF. Written as DNA, the CDR3 is TGTGCCAGCAGTTCTCGTCAGACATCGACCTATGGCTACACCTTC.

The chain joins TRBV18 to TRBJ2-7; TRBD2 agrees at 9 bases. This CDR3 is 16 amino acids long. V shed 3 bases, J shed 2 bases, and the junction held 8 bases outside the gene matches. The germline V gene has CDR1 KGHSH and CDR2 LQKENI. The CDR3 nucleotides are TGTGCCAGCTCACCCCGGGGACTAGCAGTACCCTACGAGCAGTACTTC. Its translation: CASSPRGLAVPYEQYF. The entire variable domain, with the rest obtained from reference TRBV18 and TRBJ2-7, is as follows: NAGVMQNPRHLVRRRGQEARLRCSPMKGHSHVYWYRQLPEEGLKFMVYLQKENIIDESGMPKERFSAEFPKEGPSILRIQQVVRGDSAAYFCASSPRGLAVPYEQYFGPGTRLTVT.

The chain carries TRBV6-2 or TRBV6-3 and TRBJ2-1; 7 bases are shared with TRBD2. V was clipped by 4 bases and J by 4 bases; unmatched bases: 13. Germline V gives CDR1 MNHEY, CDR2 SVGEGT. The CDR3 contains 17 residues. CDR3 coding DNA: TGTGCCAGCAGTTCAGATTCTAGCGGATTGCCGTACAATGAGCAGTTCTTC. Encoded protein: CASSSDSSGLPYNEQFF.

The J gene is TRBJ2-3, the V gene TRBV19, with D possibly TRBD2 on 6 matching bases. CDR1 LNHDA and CDR2 SQIVND come from the germline V gene (reference sequence). The V end was cut by 7 bases, the J end by 5 bases, with 13 bases between. CDR3 length: 13 residues. The CDR3 region has the DNA TGTGCCAGTAAGGGGTGGAGGGGAGATACGCAGTATTTT. The encoded protein is CASKGWRGDTQYF.

The rearrangement joins TRBV5-6 to TRBJ2-6; D perhaps matches TRBD1 (5 bases). The V end lost 3 bases, the J end lost 1 base, and 11 bases lay between the germline ends. Germline V gene sequence: CDR1 SGHDT, CDR2 YYEEEE. This CDR3 has 16 amino acids. The chain's CDR3 is CASSSYRSSGANVLTF. The CDR3 DNA sequence: TGTGCCAGCAGCTCATACAGGTCATCTGGGGCCAACGTCCTGACTTTC.

This chain links TRBV5-1 with TRBJ1-4, with 8 bases matching TRBD1. Trimming cost V 0 bases and J 5 bases; bases outside gene matches: 0. Germline V gene lookup returns CDR1 SGHRS and CDR2 YFSETQ. The CDR3 loop spans 14 amino acids. The CDR3 DNA reads TGCGCCAGCAGCTTGGCAGGGGGCAATGAAAAACTGTTTTTT. It encodes CASSLAGGNEKLFF.

In this sample, this clone turned up once. The genes are TRBV2 and TRBJ2-3; a weak D match, TRBD2 (6 bases). Germline loops: CDR1 SNHLY, CDR2 FYNNEI. The V end lost 4 bases, the J end lost 3 bases, and 14 bases lay between the germline ends. The CDR3 spans 15 residues. The DNA for the CDR3 is TGTGCCAGCAGTGGGCAGGTAGCGGTAACAGATACGCAGTATTTT. It translates to CASSGQVAVTDTQYF.